A single sample is the source of the 8 T cell receptor beta chains below, sequenced in a study of beta chain features in type 1 diabetes. Since all of the isolated RNA was reverse transcribed, expressed TCRB transcripts were what got sequenced. Only in-frame clones appear in the TCRdb table, and some are missing; sequencing was by immunoSEQ multiplex PCR. The sample holds about 350,000 clones; 20% are singletons and the top ten take 0.044%. The source material was naive CD4+ T cells from blood. These receptors came from a woman younger than 35 in good health.

The rearrangement joins TRBV9 to TRBJ2-3, with 8 bases aligning to TRBD1. The CDR3 has 15 amino acids. J gave up 4 bases and V 0 bases, and 4 bases lay outside the gene matches. The germline gives CDR1 SGDLS, CDR2 YYNGEE. The chain's CDR3 is CASSVGGTGPDTQYF. The CDR3 coding sequence is TGTGCCAGCAGCGTAGGCGGGACAGGACCAGATACGCAGTATTTT.

The rearrangement uses TRBV15 and TRBJ2-1, with 9 bases lining up with TRBD2. V lost 2 bases and J lost 8; bases outside the gene matches: 19. Germline assignment: CDR1 LNHNV and CDR2 YYDKDF (reference sequence). The CDR3 totals 19 residues. The DNA of the CDR3 is TGTGCCACCAGCAGACAGAGGGTTCCAGGACTAGCGTGGATGGATGAGCAGTTCTTC. Translating gives CATSRQRVPGLAWMDEQFF.

The rearrangement links TRBV30 to TRBJ2-7, with TRBD1 identical over 8 bases. This CDR3 contains 12 residues. Germline CDR1 and CDR2: GTSNPN and SVGIG (reference sequence). The V gene end was trimmed by 3 bases and the J gene end by 5 bases; junction bases not matched to a gene: 3. CDR3 coding DNA: TGTGCCTGGAGGACAGGGGACCACGAGCAGTACTTC. Protein product: CAWRTGDHEQYF.

This clone was counted between two and nine times. The chain carries TRBV5-1 and TRBJ1-2, with TRBD1 matching 7 bases. The V segment lost 2 bases and the J segment 5 bases; nucleotides outside the gene matches: 9. Germline-derived CDR1 and CDR2 are SGHRS and YFSETQ. The CDR3 extends over 15 amino acids. The CDR3 DNA sequence: TGCGCCAGCAGCTTTGATGGGGACAGAGGGTATGGCTACACCTTC. As protein: CASSFDGDRGYGYTF.

This chain uses TRBV15 with TRBJ1-1, with 8 bases lining up with TRBD1. This CDR3 has 18 residues. The germline V gene has CDR1 LNHNV and CDR2 YYDKDF (reference sequence). The V gene end was trimmed by 5 bases and the J gene end by 0 bases; junction bases not matched to a gene: 14. CDR3: CATSERDRSRRVNTEAFF. CDR3 bases: TGTGCCACCAGCGAGCGGGACAGGAGCCGTCGAGTGAACACTGAAGCTTTCTTT.

The rearrangement uses TRBV11-1 and TRBJ2-1, with 8 bases matching TRBD2. V was pared by 6 bases and J by 7 bases, with 11 bases of the junction left unmatched. Germline CDR1 and CDR2: SGHAT and FQDESV (reference sequence). The CDR3 covers 15 residues. The CDR3 nucleotides read TGTGCCAGCAGGATCACCGGGACTAGGCATAATGAGCAGTTCTTC. Translated, it gives CASRITGTRHNEQFF.

The chain has TRBV6-6 and TRBJ1-5; 10 nucleotides align to TRBD1. Germline-derived CDR1 and CDR2 are MNHNY and SVGAGI (reference sequence). The CDR3 totals 15 residues. J gave up 5 bases and V 2 bases, and 3 bases lay outside the gene matches. The chain's CDR3 is CASSYGGTGDQPQHF. CDR3 DNA: TGTGCCAGCAGTTACGGCGGGACAGGGGATCAGCCCCAGCATTTT.

The V gene is TRBV4-1, the J gene TRBJ2-6; TRBD1 is a possible D gene (6 bases). With 5 bases removed from V and 4 bases from J, the gap between germline ends came to 12 bases. This CDR3 has 15 residues. The V gene's germline CDR1 is MGHRA and CDR2 YSYEKL. CDR3 sequence (DNA): TGCGCCAGCAGCTTTCAGGGGTTCGGGGCCAACGTCCTGACTTTC. This sequence encodes CASSFQGFGANVLTF.